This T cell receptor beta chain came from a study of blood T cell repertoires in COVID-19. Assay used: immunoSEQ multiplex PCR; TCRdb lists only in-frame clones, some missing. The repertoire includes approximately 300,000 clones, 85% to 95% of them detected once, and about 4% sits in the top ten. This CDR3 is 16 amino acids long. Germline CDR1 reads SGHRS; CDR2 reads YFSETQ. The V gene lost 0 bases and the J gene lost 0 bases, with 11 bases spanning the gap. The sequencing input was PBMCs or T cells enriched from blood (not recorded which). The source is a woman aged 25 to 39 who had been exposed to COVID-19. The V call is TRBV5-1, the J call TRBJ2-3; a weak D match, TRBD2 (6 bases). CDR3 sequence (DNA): TGCGCCAGCAGCTTGGGGAGGGTTACTAGCACAGATACGCAGTATTTT. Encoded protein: CASSLGRVTSTDTQYF. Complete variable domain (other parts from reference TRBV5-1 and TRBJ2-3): KAGVTQTPRYLIKTRGQQVTLSCSPISGHRSVSWYQQTPGQGLQFLFEYFSETQRNKGNFPGRFSGRQFSNSRSEMNVSTLELGDSALYLCASSLGRVTSTDTQYFGPGTRLTVL.